This T cell receptor (beta chain) was captured by sequencing in a study of vaccination and CD4 T cells after COVID-19. Study context: Convalescents were six males and four females, two of them Hispanic. Post-COVID sampling occurred a median approximately 100 days after diagnosis (range 35 to 161).

The treatment was: roughly nine-day PBMC culture with coronavirus spike peptide pools or control peptides (ViraFEST assay). IL-2 (around 9.1 IU/ml) and peptide pools (roughly 10 ug/ml) were added to cultures of under 2.5 million PBMCs per well. Sequenced with the Oncomine TCR Beta short-read assay was DNA taken from cultured CD4+ T cells. TCRdb fed the PCR reads into MiXCR, producing one record per CDR3 protein. The repertoire has about 15,000 distinct CDR3 sequences, 55% to 75% of them found once; the top ten carry over 11%. In regard to this clonotype: Its antigen is still unknown.

This TCR came from a human donor who had recovered from COVID-19. Sequencing used CD4+ T cells from blood, cultured in vitro.

The CDR3 region is CASSRDRKNQPQHF. CDR3 coding DNA: TGTGCCAGCAGCCGGGACAGGAAGAATCAGCCCCAGCATTTT. This chain uses TRBV7-2 with TRBJ1-5; TRBD1 matches 8 bases. This CDR3 region has 14 residues. CDR1 is SGHTA and CDR2 is FQGNSA in the germline V gene. Trimming at V came to 5 bases and at J to 4 bases, leaving 4 bases not matched to a gene.